A selection of T cell receptor beta chains follows, all from one sample in a study of shared clonotypes between healthy human individuals. Measured with immunoSEQ multiplex PCR; TCRdb has only the in-frame clones, and not every one. The sample lists approximately 640,000 clones, about nine tenths seen once, with 34% in the top ten. The sequencing sample was made of memory CD8+ T cells from PBMCs. Receptor source: a man younger than 35 in good health. Some clones in this sample may be carry-over from other donors' samples. Each CDR3 is given with its conserved first and last residue. A D gene is named only where the DNA matches it firmly. The size entry is marked missing in some rows and otherwise reads once, few, many or a size class.

TRBD2	-	TRBV28	TRBJ2-1	CASSPLAGGYNEQFF	TGTGCCAGCAGTCCTCTAGCGGGAGGGTACAATGAGCAGTTCTTC
-	-	TRBV4-3	TRBJ2-3	CASSPWTESTDTQYF	TGCGCCAGCAGCCCTTGGACAGAGAGCACAGATACGCAGTATTTT
TRBD1	-	TRBV5-1	TRBJ2-7	CASSVSGQAYEQYF	TGCGCCAGCAGCGTATCGGGACAGGCCTACGAGCAGTACTTC
TRBD1	-	TRBV27	TRBJ2-7	CASSAQTTGAYEQYF	TGTGCCAGCAGTGCCCAAACCACAGGGGCCTACGAGCAGTACTTC
-	-	TRBV19	TRBJ2-5	CASSILGEETQYF	TGTGCCAGTAGTATATTAGGGGAAGAGACCCAGTACTTC
TRBD1	-	TRBV12-5	TRBJ2-2	CASGLGDRGMINTGELFF	TGTGCTAGTGGTTTGGGGGACAGGGGTATGATAAACACCGGGGAGCTGTTTTTT
-	-	TRBV27	TRBJ1-1	CASSSRTMNTEAFF	TGTGCCAGCAGTTCCAGGACCATGAACACTGAAGCTTTCTTT
TRBD2	-	TRBV19	TRBJ2-2	CASELAGVRTGELFF	TGTGCCAGTGAACTAGCGGGAGTACGTACCGGGGAGCTGTTTTTT
-	-	TRBV5-1	TRBJ2-5	CASSLEGGIRETQYF	TGCGCCAGCAGCTTGGAGGGCGGGATACGGGAGACCCAGTACTTC
-	-	TRBV7-8	TRBJ1-6	CASSLPGNSPLHF	TGTGCCAGCAGCTTGCCGGGGAATTCACCCCTCCACTTT
-	-	TRBV6-1	TRBJ1-5	CASSVWAGSNQPQHF	TGTGCCAGCAGTGTTTGGGCAGGGAGCAATCAGCCCCAGCATTTT
-	-	TRBV19	TRBJ2-1	CASSILSLDEQFF	TGTGCCAGTAGTATATTATCTCTGGATGAGCAGTTCTTC
TRBD2	-	TRBV4-3	TRBJ2-7	CASSQDSLAETYEQYF	TGCGCCAGCAGCCAAGATTCACTAGCGGAGACCTACGAGCAGTACTTC
-	-	TRBV27	TRBJ1-2	CASKTGWLGYTF	TGTGCCAGCAAAACCGGGTGGCTAGGCTACACCTTC
TRBD1	-	TRBV29-1	TRBJ2-7	CSVGQGYYEQYF	TGCAGCGTTGGACAGGGTTACTACGAGCAGTACTTC
-	-	TRBV6-6	TRBJ2-7	CASTPSYTLEQYF	TGTGCCAGCACACCTTCCTATACCCTCGAGCAGTACTTC
TRBD2	-	TRBV28	TRBJ2-1	CASSRLAGGGSSYNEQFF	TGTGCCAGCAGTCGACTAGCGGGAGGCGGGAGCTCCTACAATGAGCAGTTCTTC
-	once	TRBV30	TRBJ2-5	CAWSVQGFQYF	TGTGCCTGGAGTGTTCAGGGCTTCCAGTACTTC
-	-	TRBV28	TRBJ2-7	CASPSTPTYEQYF	TGTGCCAGCCCCTCAACTCCGACCTACGAGCAGTACTTC
TRBD1	-	TRBV7-9	TRBJ2-3	CASSSPDRGTDTQYF	TGTGCCAGCAGCTCGCCAGACAGGGGCACAGATACGCAGTATTTT
-	-	TRBV27	TRBJ2-5	CASSLSVAPQETQYF	TGTGCCAGCAGTTTATCCGTGGCTCCCCAAGAGACCCAGTACTTC
-	-	TRBV4-1	TRBJ1-1	CASSQGRGTEAFF	TGCGCCAGCAGCCAAGGGCGGGGCACTGAAGCTTTCTTT
-	-	TRBV29-1	TRBJ2-5	CSVWGQETQYF	TGCAGCGTTTGGGGACAAGAGACCCAGTACTTC
TRBD1	-	TRBV28	TRBJ2-1	CASSFPGGAYNEQFF	TGTGCCAGCAGTTTCCCAGGGGGCGCCTACAATGAGCAGTTCTTC
TRBD2	-	TRBV7-8	TRBJ2-7	CASSPPLAGVAYEQYF	TGTGCCAGCAGCCCCCCGCTAGCGGGAGTTGCCTACGAGCAGTACTTC
TRBD1	-	TRBV11-3	TRBJ2-5	CASSLGSATGGNQETQYF	TGTGCCAGCAGCTTAGGATCTGCGACAGGGGGGAACCAAGAGACCCAGTACTTC
-	-	TRBV7-9	TRBJ1-1	CASSPGRMRVDTEAFF	TGTGCCAGCAGCCCAGGTCGGATGAGGGTTGACACTGAAGCTTTCTTT
TRBD1	-	TRBV9	TRBJ2-2	CASSVSGGDPNTGELFF	TGTGCCAGCAGCGTTTCAGGGGGCGATCCGAACACCGGGGAGCTGTTTTTT
-	-	TRBV9	TRBJ1-2	CASSVTGTGYTF	TGTGCCAGCAGCGTAACCGGGACCGGCTACACCTTC
-	-	TRBV5-5	TRBJ1-2	CASSLAGQGREYGYTF	TGTGCCAGCAGCTTGGCGGGCCAGGGGAGAGAATATGGCTACACCTTC
TRBD1	-	TRBV7-8	TRBJ2-7	CASSFGTGPYEQYF	TGTGCCAGCAGCTTCGGGACAGGCCCCTACGAGCAGTACTTC
TRBD2	-	TRBV9	TRBJ2-3	CASSVWASGPTDTQYF	TGTGCCAGCAGCGTGTGGGCTAGCGGCCCCACAGATACGCAGTATTTT
TRBD2	once	TRBV30	TRBJ2-1	CAWSERERNEQFF	TGTGCCTGGAGTGAGCGGGAGAGAAATGAGCAGTTCTTC
TRBD1	-	TRBV27	TRBJ2-5	CASSSNLRRTGKETQYF	TGTGCCAGCAGCTCAAACCTCCGGCGGACAGGGAAAGAGACCCAGTACTTC
-	-	TRBV9	TRBJ2-7	CASSGRLERDVEQYF	TGTGCCAGCAGCGGGCGACTAGAACGGGATGTGGAGCAGTACTTC
TRBD2	-	TRBV28	TRBJ2-5	CASSFLREGWEETQYF	TGTGCCAGCAGTTTCCTGCGGGAGGGCTGGGAAGAGACCCAGTACTTC
-	few	TRBV19	TRBJ1-1	CASTQFEALNTEAFF	TGTGCCAGCACACAGTTCGAGGCCTTGAACACTGAAGCTTTCTTT
-	-	TRBV6-6	TRBJ2-1	CASSYALEQFF	TGTGCCAGCAGTTACGCCCTTGAGCAGTTCTTC
TRBD1	-	TRBV7-8	TRBJ1-2	CASSLTGDSYGYTF	TGTGCCAGCAGCTTAACAGGGGACTCCTATGGCTACACCTTC
-	-	TRBV6-5	TRBJ2-7	CASSRSVGAYEQYF	TGTGCCAGCAGTCGCTCCGTGGGGGCCTACGAGCAGTACTTC
TRBD1	-	TRBV2	TRBJ1-4	CASSDMGQLNEKLFF	TGTGCCAGCAGTGATATGGGACAGTTAAATGAAAAACTGTTTTTT
-	-	TRBV5-1	TRBJ1-5	CASSLYSNQPQHF	TGCGCCAGCAGCTTATATAGCAATCAGCCCCAGCATTTT
-	-	TRBV5-1	TRBJ2-5	CASSLAAIGPDSGAQYF	TGCGCCAGCAGCTTGGCGGCGATTGGACCGGACTCGGGGGCCCAGTACTTC
TRBD1	-	TRBV19	TRBJ2-7	CATQSGQGAYEQYF	TGTGCCACCCAATCGGGACAGGGGGCCTACGAGCAGTACTTC
-	-	TRBV2	TRBJ1-1	CASSGPPGKNTEAFF	TGTGCCAGCAGTGGCCCTCCGGGAAAGAACACTGAAGCTTTCTTT
-	-	TRBV7-9	TRBJ1-5	CASSLGAQPQHF	TGTGCCAGCAGCTTAGGGGCTCAGCCCCAGCATTTT
TRBD1	-	TRBV28	TRBJ2-4	CASRAQQGEENIQYF	TGTGCCAGCAGGGCCCAACAGGGGGAGGAAAACATTCAGTACTTC
TRBD2	-	TRBV7-9	TRBJ2-7	CASSSPGTTNYEQYF	TGTGCCAGCAGCAGCCCCGGGACTACCAACTACGAGCAGTACTTC